Listed below are T cell receptor beta chains from one sample, sequenced in a study of blood T cell repertoires in COVID-19. Only in-frame clones appear in the TCRdb table, and some are missing; sequencing was by immunoSEQ multiplex PCR. Of 200,000 to 250,000 clones listed, around 88% were seen once; the top ten hold around 1.5%. The sample was peripheral blood. The receptors shown here come from a man between 18 and 29 years old with active or convalescent COVID-19. CDR3s include the opening cysteine and the closing phenylalanine or tryptophan.

j_gene,v_gene,CDR3aa
TRBJ2-2,TRBV27,CASRPTGNTGELFF
TRBJ2-1,TRBV6-5,CASSYSGAGADEQFF
TRBJ1-6,TRBV30,CAWSLTGAGTPLHF
TRBJ1-1,TRBV5-1,CASSLARGSGTEAFF
TRBJ2-7,TRBV19,CASSLLSGTYEQYF
TRBJ2-3,TRBV7-9,CASSPGLGGAGIDTQYF
TRBJ2-1,TRBV18,CASSPPASSYNEQFF
TRBJ1-5,TRBV6-5,CASRAQGSSNQPQHF
TRBJ2-5,TRBV11-1,CASSRWDSQETQYF
TRBJ2-5,TRBV5-4,CASSAPKGVDETQYF
TRBJ2-1,TRBV7-7,CASSLGTSGRYEQFF
TRBJ1-4,TRBV28,CASSLSAGGVEKLFF
TRBJ2-5,TRBV7-9,CASSLSGRALYQETQYF
TRBJ2-7,TRBV19,CASSIEIGGTEDEQYF
TRBJ2-3,TRBV10-1,CASSDGLAGLADTQYF
TRBJ2-1,TRBV6-5,CASSYSLATYNEQFF
TRBJ1-2,TRBV7-6,CASSQGQGAALVGYGYTF
TRBJ1-1,TRBV9,CASSPQDRTEAFF
TRBJ1-2,TRBV5-1,CASSLVRQRANYDYTF
TRBJ1-3,TRBV11-2,CASTQGSSGNTIYF
TRBJ2-7,TRBV19,CASTAGPGVEQYF
TRBJ2-2,TRBV5-1,CASSLVGQGAGTGELFF
TRBJ1-2,TRBV28,CASRSTGRGGYTF
TRBJ1-1,TRBV20-1,CSAAPTGEAFF
TRBJ1-3,TRBV28,CASLFRNTIYF
TRBJ1-5,TRBV27,CASSPLDRVNQPQHF
TRBJ2-1,TRBV30,CAWSDTYNEQFF
TRBJ2-2,TRBV19,CASSISSGRLNTGELFF
TRBJ2-5,TRBV19,CASSKWTGVETQYF
TRBJ1-5,TRBV6-5,CAGSEPGQRNQPQHF
TRBJ2-7,TRBV27,CASRPTGTYEQYF
TRBJ1-6,TRBV5-1,CASSLARGKRTEDNSPLHF
TRBJ1-2,TRBV28,CASRFPRPDYGYTF
TRBJ2-1,TRBV4-1,CASSQELAEYNEQFF
TRBJ1-2,TRBV29-1,CSVGGTDNYGYTF
TRBJ2-7,TRBV6-6,CASRPTSGRTHEQYF
TRBJ2-7,TRBV4-1,CASSQDYGGLGYEQYF
TRBJ1-4,TRBV6-5,CASRPGTNEKLFF
TRBJ1-1,TRBV15,CATSGTGTGTTEAFF
TRBJ1-6,TRBV6-1,CASSENTGINSPLHF
TRBJ2-1,TRBV5-4,CASSSQGGHEQFF
TRBJ2-7,TRBV28,CASSLYGGTSGRPYEQYF